The rows below give T cell receptor beta chains drawn from one sample of a study of response to subunit inactivated influenza vaccine. Each CDR3 protein gets one entry after TCRdb re-called the RT-PCR reads with MiXCR. The profile shows about 180,000 distinct CDR3 sequences, 9.2% of them singletons. This material consisted of non-naive T cells sorted from PBMCs, taken on the day of vaccination. These receptors were collected from a man in his fifties who received an inactivated influenza vaccine. Both conserved end residues are part of each CDR3. The D gene is left open where the match is weak. Rows give clone size only sometimes, using once, few, many, or a class for an expanded clone.

size	V	J	D	CDR3	DNA
few	TRBV29-1	TRBJ2-2	.	CSVARAAGELFF	TGCAGCGTTGCCAGGGCGGCCGGGGAGCTGTTTTTT
.	TRBV5-1	TRBJ2-3	TRBD2	CASSLESGGAENTQYF	TGCGCCAGCAGCTTAGAGAGCGGGGGGGCCGAAAATACGCAGTATTTT
few	TRBV5-1	TRBJ1-5	TRBD1	CASSLAGTGGGQPQHF	TGCGCCAGCAGCTTGGCCGGGACAGGGGGCGGACAGCCCCAGCATTTT
.	TRBV28	TRBJ1-2	.	CASSLTDPSNGYTF	TGTGCCAGCAGTTTGACCGACCCGTCGAATGGCTACACCTTC
.	TRBV27	TRBJ2-7	.	CASSLRLTYEQYF	TGTGCCAGCAGTTTACGGCTGACCTACGAGCAGTACTTC
few	TRBV28	TRBJ2-7	.	CASSLWSARYF	TGTGCCAGCAGTTTATGGTCTGCAAGGTACTTC
few	TRBV20-1	TRBJ2-1	.	CSARDRQQVDEQFF	TGCAGTGCGAGGGACCGCCAGCAGGTCGATGAGCAGTTCTTC
.	TRBV27	TRBJ2-7	.	CASSLLPSSYEQYF	TGTGCCAGCAGTTTGCTCCCCAGCTCCTACGAGCAGTACTTC
.	TRBV6-2/TRBV6-3	TRBJ2-7	.	CASRLGMPLVYEQYF	TGTGCCAGCAGACTTGGAATGCCCTTGGTGTACGAGCAGTACTTC
.	TRBV20-1	TRBJ2-3	TRBD2	CSVSLAVSTDTQYF	TGCAGTGTCTCGCTAGCGGTCAGCACAGATACGCAGTATTTT
few	TRBV7-9	TRBJ2-3	TRBD2	CASSLDLAGTQYF	TGTGCCAGCAGCTTAGATCTAGCGGGAACGCAGTATTTT
.	TRBV6-1	TRBJ2-3	TRBD2	CASSPGLATTDTQYF	TGTGCCAGCAGCCCGGGACTAGCGACAACAGATACGCAGTATTTT
many	TRBV5-1	TRBJ1-1	.	CASKPGTSNTEAFF	TGCGCCAGCAAACCCGGGACATCAAACACTGAAGCTTTCTTT
few	TRBV5-1	TRBJ2-7	.	CASHKDSTSYEQYF	TGCGCCAGCCATAAAGACAGTACCTCCTACGAGCAGTACTTC
.	TRBV7-8	TRBJ2-7	.	CASSFQESSSYEQYF	TGTGCCAGCAGCTTTCAAGAGTCCAGCTCCTACGAGCAGTACTTC
few	TRBV20-1	TRBJ1-2	.	CSAKTGGNSNYGYTF	TGCAGTGCTAAGACTGGAGGAAACTCTAACTATGGCTACACCTTC
few	TRBV3-1	TRBJ1-6	.	CASSQGGGNSPLHF	TGTGCCAGCAGCCAAGGCGGAGGCAATTCACCCCTCCACTTT
many	TRBV12-3/TRBV12-4	TRBJ1-2	.	CASSTGNYGYTF	TGTGCCAGCAGTACAGGGAACTATGGCTACACCTTC
few	TRBV19	TRBJ2-1	.	CATSKGNEQFF	TGTGCCACCAGTAAGGGCAATGAGCAGTTCTTC
many	TRBV11-2	TRBJ1-5	.	CASSWGTEQPQHF	TGTGCCAGCAGCTGGGGGACCGAACAGCCCCAGCATTTT
many	TRBV12-3/TRBV12-4	TRBJ2-2	.	CASRTDRRTGELFF	TGTGCCAGCAGGACAGACAGGCGCACCGGGGAGCTGTTTTTT
.	TRBV27	TRBJ2-1	.	CASSLERGREFF	TGTGCCAGCAGTTTGGAACGGGGCCGGGAGTTCTTC
many	TRBV4-3	TRBJ1-2	TRBD1	CASSQDVTGSYGYTF	TGCGCCAGCAGCCAAGATGTGACAGGGTCCTATGGCTACACCTTC
once	TRBV5-8	TRBJ2-5	.	CASSPGFSKETQYF	TGTGCCAGCAGCCCCGGATTCTCCAAAGAGACCCAGTACTTC
few	TRBV14	TRBJ1-1	TRBD1	CASSPDRAFTTEAFF	TGTGCCAGCAGCCCCGACAGGGCCTTTACGACTGAAGCTTTCTTT
many	TRBV29-1	TRBJ2-5	TRBD1	CSVDTPGQGTGFQETQYF	TGCAGCGTTGACACTCCGGGACAGGGGACTGGCTTCCAAGAGACCCAGTACTTC
few	TRBV4-1	TRBJ2-5	.	CASSQGSREDETQYF	TGCGCCAGCAGCCAAGGGAGCCGAGAGGACGAGACCCAGTACTTC
.	TRBV28	TRBJ2-3	TRBD2	CASSLLAGAGDTQYF	TGTGCCAGCAGTTTACTAGCGGGAGCCGGAGATACGCAGTATTTT
few	TRBV11-2	TRBJ1-4	.	CASSLSSGTNEKLFF	TGTGCCAGCAGCTTATCGTCTGGAACTAATGAAAAACTGTTTTTT
few	TRBV7-2	TRBJ2-3	TRBD2	CASSPHLAATDTQYF	TGTGCCAGCAGCCCCCACCTAGCGGCCACAGATACGCAGTATTTT